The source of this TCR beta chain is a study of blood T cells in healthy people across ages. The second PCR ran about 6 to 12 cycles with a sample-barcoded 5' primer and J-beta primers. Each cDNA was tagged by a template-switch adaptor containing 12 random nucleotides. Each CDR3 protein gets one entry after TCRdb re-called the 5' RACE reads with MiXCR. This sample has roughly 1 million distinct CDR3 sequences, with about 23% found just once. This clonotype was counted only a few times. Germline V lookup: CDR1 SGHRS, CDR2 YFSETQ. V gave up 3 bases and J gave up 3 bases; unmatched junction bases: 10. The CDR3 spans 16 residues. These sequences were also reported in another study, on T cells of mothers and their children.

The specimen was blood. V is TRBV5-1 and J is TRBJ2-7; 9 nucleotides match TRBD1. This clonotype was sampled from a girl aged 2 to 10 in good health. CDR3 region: CASSSPGQGGLYEQYF. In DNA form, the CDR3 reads TGCGCCAGCAGCTCACCGGGACAGGGAGGTCTCTACGAGCAGTACTTC.